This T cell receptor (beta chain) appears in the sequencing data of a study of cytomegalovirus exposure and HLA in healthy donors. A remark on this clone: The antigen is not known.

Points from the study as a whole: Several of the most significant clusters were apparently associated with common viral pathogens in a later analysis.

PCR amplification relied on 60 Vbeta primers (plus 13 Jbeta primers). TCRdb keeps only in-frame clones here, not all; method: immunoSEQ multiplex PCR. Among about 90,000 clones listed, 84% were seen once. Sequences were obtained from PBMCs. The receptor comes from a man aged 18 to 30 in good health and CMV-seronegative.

The chain's CDR3 is CASRGTESYNEQFF. DNA of the CDR3: TGCGCCAGTAGGGGGACAGAGTCCTACAATGAGCAGTTCTTC. The chain combines TRBV5-1 with TRBJ2-1, with 7 positions matching TRBD1. With 8 bases clipped from V and 1 base from J, the junction kept 6 bases outside the gene matches. Germline values: CDR1 SGHRS, CDR2 YFSETQ. This CDR3 is 14 amino acids long.